This entry concerns a single TCR beta chain. The germline V gene encodes CDR1 KGHSH and CDR2 LQKENI. V gave up 0 bases and J gave up 3 bases; unmatched junction bases: 3. This CDR3 comprises 15 residues. This sample was included in a study of blood T cell repertoires in COVID-19. Turning to the study itself: Material from acute and convalescent COVID-19 was sourced from the United States, Italy and Spain.

Method: immunoSEQ multiplex PCR; TCRdb's copy keeps in-frame clones and lacks some. The table shows approximately 210,000 clones, with around four fifths occurring only once. The chain is built from TRBV18 and TRBJ2-3, with 7 bases matching TRBD2. Material: peripheral blood. The receptor comes from a woman aged 45-60 years with active or convalescent COVID-19. The CDR3 DNA sequence: TGTGCCAGCTCACCACCGGCTAGCGGTACAGATACGCAGTATTTT. Translated, it gives CASSPPASGTDTQYF.